Sequencing of this TCR beta chain was carried out in a study of blood T cells in healthy people across ages. The authors ran a second PCR of roughly 6 to 12 cycles using a sample-barcoded 5' primer and a J-beta primer mix. TCRdb re-analysed the 5' RACE reads in MiXCR, keeping a single row per CDR3 protein. The repertoire holds some 1.5 million distinct CDR3 sequences, with approximately 28% as singletons. This receptor was taken from a woman under 40 in good health. The specimen sequenced was blood.

This CDR3 is CASSYVGSGTEAFF. The CDR3 bases are TGTGCCAGCAGTTACGTGGGGTCCGGGACTGAAGCTTTCTTT. J is TRBJ1-1 and V is TRBV6-6; D is ambiguous. The V end lost 2 bases, the J end lost 5 bases, and 12 bases lay between the germline ends. Germline CDR1 is MNHNY and CDR2 is SVGAGI (reference sequence). This CDR3 region has 14 residues.